Sequencing of this T cell receptor (beta chain) was carried out in a study of graft-versus-host responses after intestinal transplantation. The assay was immunoSEQ multiplex PCR, and TCRdb's table has in-frame clones only and misses some. This table holds around 90,000 clones, 85% to 95% found once. The V end was cut by 4 bases, the J end by 4 bases, with 7 bases between. The CDR3 is 13 residues long. CDR1 and CDR2 (germline): MGHRA, YSYEKL. Of note for this clone: Its antigen is still unknown.

This sequence originates from a human donor who received an intestinal transplant. The rearrangement joins TRBV4-1 to TRBJ2-2; the D is unclear. Sequenced material: unstimulated CD8+ T cells sorted from spleen or lymph node cells, taken before intestinal transplant. CDR3 region: CASSLIPTGELFF. The CDR3 DNA reads TGCGCCAGCAGCCTAATTCCCACCGGGGAGCTGTTTTTT.